Listed below are T cell receptor beta chains from one sample, sequenced in a study of Ad26.COV2.S vaccination and SARS-CoV-2 variants. Measured with immunoSEQ multiplex PCR; TCRdb has only the in-frame clones, and not every one. The table records hundreds of thousands of clones, more than 75% of them present only once. The input for sequencing was peripheral blood, taken in a trial of Ad26.COV2.S vaccine versus placebo. These TCRs come from a person between 18 and 60 years old who received the Ad26.COV2.S COVID-19 vaccine or a placebo. CDR3s include the opening cysteine and the closing phenylalanine or tryptophan. Fields, in order: J gene, clone size, D gene, V gene, CDR3 DNA, CDR3 protein. The D gene is left open where the match is weak. Only some rows state a clone size, as once, few, many or a class for expanded clones.

j_call: TRBJ2-3; clone_size: .; d_call: TRBD1; v_call: TRBV6-6; cdr3_nt: TGTGCCAGCAGACCCGGACAGGGGGAAAGCACAGATACGCAGTATTTT; cdr3_aa: CASRPGQGESTDTQYF
j_call: TRBJ2-3; clone_size: .; d_call: .; v_call: TRBV7-8; cdr3_nt: TGTGCCAGCAGCTTAGCGGGGGCCCGGGCAGATACGCAGTATTTT; cdr3_aa: CASSLAGARADTQYF
j_call: TRBJ1-1; clone_size: .; d_call: .; v_call: TRBV19; cdr3_nt: TGTGCCAGTAGTATAGCACAGCGAACGGCTGAAGCTTTCTTT; cdr3_aa: CASSIAQRTAEAFF
j_call: TRBJ1-6; clone_size: .; d_call: .; v_call: TRBV6-5; cdr3_nt: TGTGCCACCAAGGACCTTTATAATTCACCCCTCCACTTT; cdr3_aa: CATKDLYNSPLHF
j_call: TRBJ2-6; clone_size: .; d_call: TRBD2; v_call: TRBV5-1; cdr3_nt: TGCGCCAGCAGCTGGACTAGCGGGGCTGGGGCCAACGTCCTGACTTTC; cdr3_aa: CASSWTSGAGANVLTF
j_call: TRBJ1-1; clone_size: .; d_call: .; v_call: TRBV4-3; cdr3_nt: TGCGCCAGCAGCCATCTAGGGAAGACTGAAGCTTTCTTT; cdr3_aa: CASSHLGKTEAFF
j_call: TRBJ1-5; clone_size: .; d_call: .; v_call: TRBV6-5; cdr3_nt: TGTGCCAGCAGTTACGAGGGAGGGCAGCCCCAGCATTTT; cdr3_aa: CASSYEGGQPQHF
j_call: TRBJ1-1; clone_size: .; d_call: .; v_call: TRBV9; cdr3_nt: TGTGCCAGCAGCGTAGCTCGGGGGAACACTGAAGCTTTCTTT; cdr3_aa: CASSVARGNTEAFF
j_call: TRBJ2-7; clone_size: .; d_call: .; v_call: TRBV19; cdr3_nt: TGTGCCAGTAGTCCGGACTATCCTGAAGAGCAGTACTTC; cdr3_aa: CASSPDYPEEQYF
j_call: TRBJ1-5; clone_size: .; d_call: .; v_call: TRBV7-2; cdr3_nt: TGTGCCAGCAGCTTATTTGCCTCGGCCAGCAATCAGCCCCAGCATTTT; cdr3_aa: CASSLFASASNQPQHF
j_call: TRBJ2-1; clone_size: .; d_call: .; v_call: TRBV27; cdr3_nt: TGTGCCAGCATGGCCGGCAATGAGCAGTTCTTC; cdr3_aa: CASMAGNEQFF
j_call: TRBJ2-4; clone_size: .; d_call: TRBD1; v_call: TRBV5-4; cdr3_nt: TGTGCCAGCAGCTTTCGGGACAGGGGGCCAAACATTCAGTACTTC; cdr3_aa: CASSFRDRGPNIQYF
j_call: TRBJ1-2; clone_size: .; d_call: .; v_call: TRBV28; cdr3_nt: TGTGCCAGCAGTCCCGGCTTGGTTTCTAACTATGGCTACACCTTC; cdr3_aa: CASSPGLVSNYGYTF
j_call: TRBJ2-3; clone_size: .; d_call: TRBD2; v_call: TRBV5-1; cdr3_nt: TGCGCCAGCAGCTTATCCGGGACTAGCGCCGCTAGCACAGATACGCAGTATTTT; cdr3_aa: CASSLSGTSAASTDTQYF
j_call: TRBJ1-4; clone_size: .; d_call: .; v_call: TRBV7-9; cdr3_nt: TGTGCCAGCGAGGGGCCGCCTAATGAAAAACTGTTTTTT; cdr3_aa: CASEGPPNEKLFF
j_call: TRBJ1-6; clone_size: .; d_call: .; v_call: TRBV10-3; cdr3_nt: TGTGCCATCAGTGATGTCCCCCAGAGGGGTTCACCCCTCCACTTT; cdr3_aa: CAISDVPQRGSPLHF
j_call: TRBJ2-2; clone_size: .; d_call: TRBD2; v_call: TRBV13; cdr3_nt: TGTGCCAGCAGCTTAGAGGGGACTAGCGGGGGCCACCCCACCGGGGAGCTGTTTTTT; cdr3_aa: CASSLEGTSGGHPTGELFF
j_call: TRBJ1-5; clone_size: .; d_call: .; v_call: TRBV5-5; cdr3_nt: TGTGCCAGCAGCTTGTATTCCTCAGGTTCCAATCAGCCCCAGCATTTT; cdr3_aa: CASSLYSSGSNQPQHF
j_call: TRBJ1-1; clone_size: .; d_call: .; v_call: TRBV30; cdr3_nt: TGTGCCTGGAGTGAACCCGACAGTCCGATCTTCATGAACACTGAAGCTTTCTTT; cdr3_aa: CAWSEPDSPIFMNTEAFF
j_call: TRBJ1-1; clone_size: .; d_call: .; v_call: TRBV7-9; cdr3_nt: TGTGCCAGCAGCTTAGGGGGTGACACTGAAGCTTTCTTT; cdr3_aa: CASSLGGDTEAFF
j_call: TRBJ1-2; clone_size: .; d_call: TRBD1; v_call: TRBV11-2; cdr3_nt: TGTGCCAGCAGCTTAGGGACAGGGGGCGTCTCCTATGGCTACACCTTC; cdr3_aa: CASSLGTGGVSYGYTF
j_call: TRBJ2-3; clone_size: .; d_call: .; v_call: TRBV5-4; cdr3_nt: TGTGCCAGTAGCGGGACAGGGTCCATCCTCACAGATACGCAGTATTTT; cdr3_aa: CASSGTGSILTDTQYF
j_call: TRBJ2-2; clone_size: .; d_call: .; v_call: TRBV7-3; cdr3_nt: TGTGCCAGCAGCGTAAACCCCTCGGCCTTCACCGGGGAGCTGTTTTTT; cdr3_aa: CASSVNPSAFTGELFF
j_call: TRBJ1-5; clone_size: .; d_call: .; v_call: TRBV27; cdr3_nt: TGTGCCAGCAGTTTATACTTGTCCCCCCGTCAGCCCCAGCATTTT; cdr3_aa: CASSLYLSPRQPQHF
j_call: TRBJ1-2; clone_size: .; d_call: .; v_call: TRBV7-8; cdr3_nt: TGTGCCAGCAGCTCAGCCTCAGGGTATTGGGGTGGCTACACCTTC; cdr3_aa: CASSSASGYWGGYTF
j_call: TRBJ1-5; clone_size: .; d_call: .; v_call: TRBV6-2/TRBV6-3; cdr3_nt: TGTGCCAGCAGTTACGCGGGGGCGATCAATCAGCCCCAGCATTTT; cdr3_aa: CASSYAGAINQPQHF
j_call: TRBJ2-5; clone_size: .; d_call: TRBD2; v_call: TRBV3-1/TRBV3-2; cdr3_nt: TGTGCCAGCAGCCAAGGTCAGGGACTAGCGGGGATAGAGACCCAGTACTTC; cdr3_aa: CASSQGQGLAGIETQYF
j_call: TRBJ1-1; clone_size: .; d_call: .; v_call: TRBV4-1; cdr3_nt: TGCGCCAGCAGCCAAGGCGGGACACAGAACACTGAAGCTTTCTTT; cdr3_aa: CASSQGGTQNTEAFF
j_call: TRBJ1-4; clone_size: .; d_call: .; v_call: TRBV20-1; cdr3_nt: TGCAGTGCACCCTGGGAGGAAAAACTGTTTTTT; cdr3_aa: CSAPWEEKLFF
j_call: TRBJ1-5; clone_size: .; d_call: .; v_call: TRBV6-5; cdr3_nt: TGTGCCAGCAGTTCACCTAGTAGCAATCAGCCCCAGCATTTT; cdr3_aa: CASSSPSSNQPQHF
j_call: TRBJ1-4; clone_size: .; d_call: .; v_call: TRBV5-1; cdr3_nt: TGCGCCAGCAGCTTGGTCGGAGTAAGGACTAATGAAAAACTGTTTTTT; cdr3_aa: CASSLVGVRTNEKLFF
j_call: TRBJ1-2; clone_size: .; d_call: TRBD1; v_call: TRBV4-2; cdr3_nt: TGTGCCAGCAGCCAAGATCCCTCGGACAGGGGGAGAGGCTACACCTTC; cdr3_aa: CASSQDPSDRGRGYTF
j_call: TRBJ1-5; clone_size: .; d_call: .; v_call: TRBV4-1; cdr3_nt: TGCGCCAGCAGCCGTACAGGTCCTCGCGATTATAGCAATCAGCCCCAGCATTTT; cdr3_aa: CASSRTGPRDYSNQPQHF
j_call: TRBJ2-1; clone_size: .; d_call: .; v_call: TRBV19; cdr3_nt: TGTGCCAGTAGTATAGCTGCGGACTACAATGAGCAGTTCTTC; cdr3_aa: CASSIAADYNEQFF
j_call: TRBJ1-4; clone_size: .; d_call: TRBD1; v_call: TRBV11-1; cdr3_nt: TGTGCCAGCAGCCCGGGACAGGGTTTAGAAAAACTGTTTTTT; cdr3_aa: CASSPGQGLEKLFF
j_call: TRBJ1-1; clone_size: .; d_call: TRBD1; v_call: TRBV18; cdr3_nt: TGTGCCAGCTCCGCGGGGACAGGGATGGGGACTGAAGCTTTCTTT; cdr3_aa: CASSAGTGMGTEAFF
j_call: TRBJ2-2; clone_size: .; d_call: TRBD2; v_call: TRBV30; cdr3_nt: TGTGCCTGGAGCCGACTAGCGGGGTACACCGGGGAGCTGTTTTTT; cdr3_aa: CAWSRLAGYTGELFF
j_call: TRBJ1-2; clone_size: .; d_call: TRBD1; v_call: TRBV7-3; cdr3_nt: TGTGCCAGCAGCTACGTAGGGGGCTCCAACTATGGCTACACCTTC; cdr3_aa: CASSYVGGSNYGYTF
j_call: TRBJ1-1; clone_size: .; d_call: .; v_call: TRBV27; cdr3_nt: TGTGCCAGCGCCCGGCAGGGTATGAACACTGAAGCTTTCTTT; cdr3_aa: CASARQGMNTEAFF
j_call: TRBJ1-5; clone_size: once; d_call: .; v_call: TRBV12-3/TRBV12-4; cdr3_nt: TGTGCCAGCAGTTTAAGCAGCAATCAGCCCCAGCATTTT; cdr3_aa: CASSLSSNQPQHF
j_call: TRBJ1-2; clone_size: few; d_call: .; v_call: TRBV10-3; cdr3_nt: TGTGCCATCAGTCAGGACCCTAACTATGGCTACACCTTC; cdr3_aa: CAISQDPNYGYTF
j_call: TRBJ1-6; clone_size: .; d_call: .; v_call: TRBV5-4; cdr3_nt: TGTGCCAGCAGCTCCAACCCACGGGAAAGCTCCTATAATTCACCCCTCCACTTT; cdr3_aa: CASSSNPRESSYNSPLHF
j_call: TRBJ1-6; clone_size: .; d_call: .; v_call: TRBV10-2; cdr3_nt: TGCGCCAGCAGCCCTCAGGGTCATAATTCACCCCTCCACTTT; cdr3_aa: CASSPQGHNSPLHF
j_call: TRBJ2-3; clone_size: .; d_call: .; v_call: TRBV29-1; cdr3_nt: TGCAGCGTTCATGATGGTACGCAGTATTTT; cdr3_aa: CSVHDGTQYF
j_call: TRBJ2-5; clone_size: .; d_call: .; v_call: TRBV18; cdr3_nt: TGTGCCAGCTCACCAGGGGGGCGGGACCTGTACCAAGAGACCCAGTACTTC; cdr3_aa: CASSPGGRDLYQETQYF
j_call: TRBJ1-2; clone_size: once; d_call: .; v_call: TRBV19; cdr3_nt: TGTGCCAGTAGTATATCAGAAGAAAGCTATGGCTACACCTTC; cdr3_aa: CASSISEESYGYTF
j_call: TRBJ1-2; clone_size: .; d_call: .; v_call: TRBV19; cdr3_nt: TGTGCCAGTAGTATGGGAACGGCGAACTATGGCTACACCTTC; cdr3_aa: CASSMGTANYGYTF
j_call: TRBJ2-7; clone_size: few; d_call: .; v_call: TRBV5-4; cdr3_nt: TGTGCCAGCAGCTTGACGGGGGTTAGCGGCGAGCAGTACTTC; cdr3_aa: CASSLTGVSGEQYF
j_call: TRBJ1-2; clone_size: .; d_call: TRBD1; v_call: TRBV5-4; cdr3_nt: TGTGCCAGCAGCTTCGGCAGGGGGGGAGATGGCTACACCTTC; cdr3_aa: CASSFGRGGDGYTF
j_call: TRBJ1-4; clone_size: .; d_call: TRBD1; v_call: TRBV11-2; cdr3_nt: TGTGCCAGCAGAAGACAGGGGATGGCTGAAAAACTGTTTTTT; cdr3_aa: CASRRQGMAEKLFF